This T cell receptor (beta chain) was identified in a study of T-cell memory formation after mild COVID-19. Whole-study context: Most TCR clusters belonged to a single donor.

Per the germline V gene, CDR1 is SNHLY and CDR2 is FYNNEI. CDR3 length: 15 residues. V lost 7 bases to trimming and J lost 8 bases, with 20 bases between them. TCRdb re-called the 5' RACE reads with MiXCR, one entry per CDR3 protein. The table lists 450,000 to 700,000 distinct CDR3 sequences, roughly 18% of them singletons. This TCR derives from an adult woman who had mild COVID-19 (a few samples of this study predate the infection). Cell type and time point are not known. The rearrangement links TRBV2 to TRBJ1-4; D is uncertain. Sequencing input: PBMCs or a T cell subset sorted from them (not recorded which). The CDR3 DNA sequence: TGTGCCAGCAAGAAAGGTTGGCTATGGCGAGAAAAACTGTTTTTT. Its protein product is CASKKGWLWREKLFF.